A selection of T cell receptor beta chains follows, all from one sample in a study of blood T cells in healthy people across ages. TCRdb fed the 5' RACE reads into MiXCR, producing one record per CDR3 protein. Of 850,000 to 1,100,000 distinct CDR3 sequences listed, approximately 38% were seen once; the top ten hold roughly 14%. What was sequenced was blood. The receptor source for this set is a man aged 18 to 35 in good health. The CDR3 runs from the conserved cysteine through the conserved F or W. The D gene is left open where the match is weak. Not all rows give a size; the values are once, few, many and, for expanded clones, a class.

J: TRBJ2-1
V: TRBV4-1
D: TRBD2
size: few
CDR3: CASSQEGEAGGYNEQFF
DNA: TGCGCCAGCAGCCAAGAGGGGGAGGCGGGGGGTTACAATGAGCAGTTCTTC

J: TRBJ2-3
V: TRBV5-1
D: TRBD1
size: .
CDR3: CASSYEDRGEDTQYF
DNA: TGCGCCAGCAGCTATGAAGACAGGGGAGAGGATACGCAGTATTTT

J: TRBJ2-5
V: TRBV20-1
D: .
size: .
CDR3: CSATFSDSYNEQYF
DNA: TGCAGTGCTACCTTTAGCGACAGCTACAATGAGCAGTACTTC

J: TRBJ1-5
V: TRBV20-1
D: .
size: .
CDR3: CSAATGLNQPQHF
DNA: TGCAGTGCTGCCACAGGCCTGAATCAGCCCCAGCATTTT

J: TRBJ1-4
V: TRBV7-3
D: .
size: many
CDR3: CASSPERGCYEKLFF
DNA: TGTGCCAGCAGCCCAGAAAGGGGATGTTATGAAAAACTGTTTTTT

J: TRBJ2-1
V: TRBV29-1
D: .
size: .
CDR3: CSVAWGWDNEQFF
DNA: TGCAGCGTTGCTTGGGGCTGGGACAATGAGCAGTTCTTC

J: TRBJ1-6
V: TRBV6-5
D: .
size: .
CDR3: CASTGAFNSPLHF
DNA: TGTGCCAGCACCGGGGCCTTTAATTCACCCCTCCACTTT

J: TRBJ2-2
V: TRBV28
D: TRBD2
size: .
CDR3: CASSAGLATFGELFF
DNA: TGTGCCAGCAGCGCGGGACTAGCTACGTTCGGGGAGCTGTTTTTT

J: TRBJ1-2
V: TRBV28
D: .
size: few
CDR3: CASSLFGVGYTF
DNA: TGTGCCAGCAGTTTATTCGGCGTCGGCTACACCTTC

J: TRBJ2-5
V: TRBV12-3/TRBV12-4
D: .
size: .
CDR3: CASRRTGIGETQYF
DNA: TGTGCCAGCAGAAGAACAGGGATTGGAGAGACCCAGTACTTC

J: TRBJ1-2
V: TRBV10-3
D: .
size: once
CDR3: CAIRDKTGNYGYTF
DNA: TGTGCCATCAGGGACAAGACAGGAAACTATGGCTACACCTTC

J: TRBJ1-3
V: TRBV27
D: .
size: .
CDR3: CASSLTVSGNTIYF
DNA: TGTGCCAGCAGTTTAACAGTCTCTGGAAACACCATATATTTT

J: TRBJ2-5
V: TRBV11-2
D: .
size: .
CDR3: CASSFLWGQETQYF
DNA: TGTGCCAGCAGCTTTTTGTGGGGCCAAGAGACCCAGTACTTC

J: TRBJ2-1
V: TRBV2
D: TRBD2
size: .
CDR3: CASSEPSGGPYNEQFF
DNA: TGTGCCAGCAGTGAACCTAGCGGGGGGCCCTACAATGAGCAGTTCTTC

J: TRBJ2-7
V: TRBV12-3/TRBV12-4
D: .
size: few
CDR3: CASSFQGIPAYEQYF
DNA: TGTGCCAGCAGTTTCCAGGGTATCCCCGCCTACGAGCAGTACTTC

J: TRBJ2-1
V: TRBV6-2/TRBV6-3
D: .
size: .
CDR3: CASSYSMVALNEQFF
DNA: TGTGCCAGCAGTTACTCGATGGTCGCCCTCAATGAGCAGTTCTTC

J: TRBJ1-1
V: TRBV29-1
D: TRBD1
size: .
CDR3: CSLRTGGRDTEAFF
DNA: TGCAGCCTTCGGACAGGGGGCCGGGACACTGAAGCTTTCTTT

J: TRBJ2-1
V: TRBV7-2
D: .
size: few
CDR3: CASSLASAPYNEQFF
DNA: TGTGCCAGCAGCTTAGCGTCGGCTCCCTACAATGAGCAGTTCTTC

J: TRBJ1-1
V: TRBV25-1
D: .
size: .
CDR3: CASSELGDTEAFF
DNA: TGTGCCAGCAGTGAATTGGGGGACACTGAAGCTTTCTTT

J: TRBJ2-1
V: TRBV7-2
D: .
size: few
CDR3: CACSIGVYNEQFF
DNA: TGTGCCTGCAGCATTGGGGTCTACAATGAGCAGTTCTTC

J: TRBJ2-5
V: TRBV4-1
D: TRBD2
size: once
CDR3: CACSSGLAGMKETQYF
DNA: TGCGCCTGCAGCTCCGGACTAGCGGGGATGAAAGAGACCCAGTACTTC

J: TRBJ2-3
V: TRBV5-1
D: .
size: .
CDR3: CASTSHPGHLGRTDTQYF
DNA: TGCGCCAGCACCTCTCACCCGGGCCATCTTGGTCGCACAGATACGCAGTATTTT

J: TRBJ2-7
V: TRBV6-5
D: .
size: .
CDR3: CASSYSKGRVLPYEQYF
DNA: TGTGCCAGCAGTTACTCGAAGGGGCGGGTCCTTCCCTACGAGCAGTACTTC

J: TRBJ1-5
V: TRBV30
D: .
size: .
CDR3: CAWGGLGDQPQHF
DNA: TGTGCCTGGGGAGGGCTGGGGGATCAGCCCCAGCATTTT

J: TRBJ1-2
V: TRBV4-3
D: .
size: many
CDR3: CASSQITGNYGYTF
DNA: TGCGCCAGCAGCCAAATCACAGGGAACTATGGCTACACCTTC

J: TRBJ2-1
V: TRBV12-3/TRBV12-4
D: TRBD1
size: .
CDR3: CASRDRSNYNEQFF
DNA: TGTGCCAGCAGGGACAGGAGCAACTACAATGAGCAGTTCTTC

J: TRBJ1-4
V: TRBV7-2
D: TRBD1
size: few
CDR3: CASRETGDGWEKLFF
DNA: TGTGCCAGCAGAGAGACAGGGGATGGTTGGGAAAAACTGTTTTTT

J: TRBJ1-4
V: TRBV28
D: TRBD1
size: few
CDR3: CASSFIPGTGDSELFF
DNA: TGTGCCAGCAGTTTTATCCCCGGGACAGGCGATTCGGAACTGTTTTTT

J: TRBJ1-4
V: TRBV7-9
D: .
size: few
CDR3: CASSSSGFNEKLFF
DNA: TGTGCCAGCAGCTCCAGCGGTTTTAATGAAAAACTGTTTTTT

J: TRBJ1-4
V: TRBV7-2
D: .
size: .
CDR3: CASSSQFGGLTNEKLFF
DNA: TGTGCCAGCAGCTCTCAGTTCGGAGGGCTGACTAATGAAAAACTGTTTTTT

J: TRBJ2-1
V: TRBV5-1
D: TRBD1
size: .
CDR3: CASSLTRTGVGENEQFF
DNA: TGCGCCAGCAGCTTGACTAGGACAGGGGTAGGGGAAAATGAGCAGTTCTTC

J: TRBJ2-7
V: TRBV11-1
D: .
size: .
CDR3: CASSLRDGEYEQYF
DNA: TGTGCCAGCAGCCTCCGGGACGGGGAGTACGAGCAGTACTTC

J: TRBJ2-3
V: TRBV7-2
D: .
size: .
CDR3: CASSAFGDTQYF
DNA: TGTGCCAGCAGCGCCTTTGGGGATACGCAGTATTTT

J: TRBJ1-2
V: TRBV12-3/TRBV12-4
D: .
size: few
CDR3: CASSLWVSLGYTF
DNA: TGTGCCAGCAGTTTATGGGTATCGTTAGGCTACACCTTC

J: TRBJ2-7
V: TRBV2
D: .
size: .
CDR3: CASTYEPSSYEQYF
DNA: TGTGCCAGCACGTATGAACCTAGCTCCTACGAGCAGTACTTC

J: TRBJ1-2
V: TRBV18
D: .
size: .
CDR3: CASSPRPGAVSTNYGYTF
DNA: TGTGCCAGCTCACCACGACCTGGGGCAGTCTCGACTAACTATGGCTACACCTTC

J: TRBJ2-5
V: TRBV4-3
D: .
size: .
CDR3: CASSQEEAETQYF
DNA: TGCGCCAGCAGCCAAGAGGAGGCAGAGACCCAGTACTTC